The 29 T cell receptor beta chains below were found in one sample sequenced in a study of response to subunit inactivated influenza vaccine. TCRdb used MiXCR to reprocess the RT-PCR reads, holding one entry per CDR3 protein. Of fewer than 600,000 distinct CDR3 sequences in the sample, 7.2% were seen once. Sequenced material: PBMCs from blood, taken less than 25 months after vaccination. The receptors originated from a man between 50 and 70 years old who received an inactivated influenza vaccine.

This clonotype appeared many times. V usage is TRBV6-2 or TRBV6-3 and J usage is TRBJ2-1; TRBD1 matches at 8 bases. The V segment lost 6 bases and the J segment 11 bases; nucleotides outside the gene matches: 12. CDR3 size: 14 residues. Germline V gene lookup returns CDR1 MNHEY and CDR2 SVGEGT. The CDR3 protein is CASRRQGSGLKQFF. Written as DNA, the CDR3 is TGTGCCAGCAGACGACAGGGGAGCGGGCTCAAGCAGTTCTTC.

This clonotype was recorded many times. The chain uses TRBV28 and TRBJ2-1; no clear D. This CDR3 has 18 amino acids. Trimming shortened V by 2 bases and J by 3 bases, and 20 bases separated the two germline ends. The germline V gene encodes CDR1 MDHEN and CDR2 SYDVKM. The CDR3 region has the DNA TGTGCCAGCAGTTTAACCCCCCTTACAGTTGGGTACTACAATGAGCAGTTCTTC. This encodes CASSLTPLTVGYYNEQFF.

There are many counts of this clonotype. The CDR3 protein is CASSQRDVMDTQYF. CDR3 nucleotide sequence: TGTGCCAGCAGCCAACGAGACGTAATGGATACGCAGTATTTT. The gene calls are TRBV11-2 and TRBJ2-3; D remains ambiguous. V lost 5 bases to trimming and J lost 6 bases, with 15 bases between them. The CDR3 sequence is 14 residues long. CDR1 is SGHAT, CDR2 FQNNGV, per germline.

The chain carries TRBV20-1 and TRBJ2-7, with TRBD1 matching 12 bases. Trimming at V came to 0 bases and at J to 7 bases, leaving 7 bases not matched to a gene. CDR3 length: 15 residues. Germline CDR1 DFQATT, CDR2 SNEGSKA (reference sequence). CDR3 residues: CSARDWGQGAVEQYF. The CDR3 coding sequence is TGCAGTGCTAGAGATTGGGGACAGGGGGCGGTGGAGCAGTACTTC.

This clonotype has only a few counts. The chain links TRBV18 to TRBJ2-7; 9 bases are a match to TRBD2. CDR3 length equals 14 residues. The V and J ends lost 4 bases and 3 bases, in that order; junction bases with no gene match: 4. CDR1 is KGHSH, CDR2 LQKENI, per germline. The CDR3 sequence is CASSRASGDYEQYF. In DNA form, the CDR3 reads TGTGCCAGCTCACGGGCTAGCGGGGACTACGAGCAGTACTTC.

This clonotype has just a few counts. V is TRBV3-1 and J is TRBJ2-3, with 9 bases matching TRBD2. The CDR3 has 18 amino acids. V lost 0 bases and J lost 2; bases outside the gene matches: 9. The V gene's germline CDR1 is LGHDT and CDR2 YNNKEL (reference sequence). CDR3 bases: TGTGCCAGCAGCCAAGAACCACTGCGGGGGGGCGACACAGATACGCAGTATTTT. It encodes CASSQEPLRGGDTDTQYF.

This clonotype has a handful of counts. The rearrangement links TRBV10-2 to TRBJ2-7; the match to TRBD2 covers 7 bases. Germline V gene sequence: CDR1 WSHSY, CDR2 SAAADI. The V segment lost 2 bases and the J segment 3 bases; nucleotides outside the gene matches: 1. The CDR3 sequence is 13 residues long. In DNA form, the CDR3 reads TGCGCCAGCAGTGAGACGGGAGGCTACGAGCAGTACTTC. Residues: CASSETGGYEQYF.

This clonotype was seen only a few times. The chain couples TRBV4-1 to TRBJ2-5; TRBD2 agrees at 7 bases. The trim removed 4 bases at V and 2 bases at J, leaving 4 bases unmatched. The CDR3 sequence is 14 residues long. Germline V gene sequence: CDR1 MGHRA, CDR2 YSYEKL. The CDR3: CASSRLAAQETQYF. CDR3 DNA sequence: TGCGCCAGCAGCCGACTAGCAGCTCAAGAGACCCAGTACTTC.

CDR3 coding DNA: TGTGCCAGCAGCTTTCCTCTGAGGGGACTTCCGAACAATGAGCAGTTCTTC. Encoded protein: CASSFPLRGLPNNEQFF. The chain uses TRBV7-9 and TRBJ2-1; D might be TRBD2 (6 bases). The CDR3 has 17 residues. Trimming left V 3 bases short and J 5 bases short, with 20 bases between. Germline V gene lookup returns CDR1 SEHNR and CDR2 FQNEAQ (reference sequence).

The chain recombines TRBV20-1 with TRBJ2-1; 9 positions agree with TRBD2. Germline trimming cut 5 bases from V and 6 bases from J; bases unmatched to any gene: 11. CDR1 is DFQATT, CDR2 SNEGSKA, per germline (reference sequence). The length of the CDR3 is 15 residues. The CDR3 spells CSAPSGRGGSNEQFF. The CDR3 nucleotides read TGCAGTGCTCCATCTGGGCGGGGGGGCTCCAATGAGCAGTTCTTC.

In its sample, this clonotype was seen many times. This chain connects TRBV29-1 to TRBJ2-3; D unresolved. The ends were cut back, 3 bases at V and 1 base at J, with 5 bases in the middle. The CDR3 loop spans 12 amino acids. From germline, CDR1 is SQVTM and CDR2 ANQGSEA. CDR3 amino acids: CSVEGGTDTQYF. DNA for the CDR3: TGCAGCGTTGAGGGCGGCACAGATACGCAGTATTTT.

This clonotype showed up many times. The chain has TRBV12-3 or TRBV12-4 and TRBJ2-1, with D unresolved. With 4 bases removed from V and 3 bases from J, the gap between germline ends came to 7 bases. This CDR3 contains 13 residues. Here the CDR3 reads CASSSDGYNEQFF. The DNA of the CDR3 is TGTGCCAGCAGTTCGGACGGCTACAATGAGCAGTTCTTC.

This chain uses TRBV6-1 with TRBJ1-1; D gene ambiguous. From germline, CDR1 is MNHNS and CDR2 SASEGT. The V end lost 7 bases, the J end lost 1 base, and 10 bases lay between the germline ends. The CDR3 covers 13 residues. The CDR3 sequence is CASKVPQNTEAFF. CDR3 nucleotide sequence: TGTGCCAGCAAGGTTCCCCAGAACACTGAAGCTTTCTTT.

This clonotype showed up just a few times. J is TRBJ1-2 and V is TRBV3-1, with 8 bases aligning to TRBD1. V shed 0 bases, J shed 7 bases, and the junction held 4 bases outside the gene matches. This CDR3 is built from 14 residues. From germline, CDR1 is LGHDT and CDR2 YNNKEL (reference sequence). The CDR3 region has the DNA TGTGCCAGCAGCCAAGATACAGGGGGTCGTGGCTACACCTTC. Amino acids: CASSQDTGGRGYTF.

This clonotype was seen a few times. The chain is built from TRBV3-1 and TRBJ2-7, with 9 bases that match TRBD2. This CDR3 is built from 14 residues. Per germline, CDR1 LGHDT and CDR2 YNNKEL (reference sequence). Germline trimming cut 3 bases from V and 4 bases from J; bases unmatched to any gene: 4. The CDR3: CASSHGGRAYEQYF. CDR3 coding DNA: TGTGCCAGCAGCCACGGCGGGAGGGCATACGAGCAGTACTTC.

The table lists this clonotype with many counts. The chain combines TRBV11-2 with TRBJ2-2, with 11 nucleotides matching TRBD1. Germline V gene data show CDR1 as SGHAT and CDR2 as FQNNGV. The length of the CDR3 is 19 residues. The trim removed 3 bases at V and 5 bases at J, leaving 14 bases unmatched. In DNA form, the CDR3 reads TGTGCCAGCAGCTTTCTAAGGACAGGGGGCAAATCGAGGACCGGGGAGCTGTTTTTT. This codes for CASSFLRTGGKSRTGELFF.

This clonotype showed up many times. The rearrangement joins TRBV7-8 to TRBJ2-5; 8 bases match TRBD1. The CDR3 spans 14 residues. Germline V gene lookup returns CDR1 SGHVS and CDR2 FQNEAQ. V lost 5 bases and J lost 2; bases outside the gene matches: 4. The CDR3 region is CASSGQGEQETQYF. CDR3 bases: TGTGCCAGCAGCGGACAGGGAGAGCAAGAGACCCAGTACTTC.

The chain recombines TRBV4-3 with TRBJ1-2; no clear D gene. This CDR3 has 16 residues. CDR1 LGHNA and CDR2 YSLEER come from the germline V gene. The V gene lost 6 bases and the J gene lost 10 bases, with 27 bases spanning the gap. DNA of the CDR3: TGCGCCAGCAGTATCGGAACGTATACCCTTATAGAGTCCTACACCTTC. Translation: CASSIGTYTLIESYTF.

This sequence joins TRBV6-5 and TRBJ1-2; perhaps TRBD1 as D (5 bases). The CDR3 runs 12 residues. The V end lost 8 bases, the J end lost 9 bases, and 16 bases lay between the germline ends. Germline CDR1 is MNHEY and CDR2 is SVGAGI. In DNA, the CDR3 is TGTGCCAGCGCGGGGAAGGGGTCACGCTACACCTTC. Translating it yields CASAGKGSRYTF.

At least ten counts were recorded for this clonotype. J is TRBJ2-3 and V is TRBV14; D is undetermined. The CDR3 covers 12 residues. Germline CDR1 and CDR2: SGHDN and FVKESK. V lost 0 bases, J lost 5 bases, and 3 bases lay in between. CDR3 sequence reads: CASSQEGDTQYF. The CDR3 nucleotides are TGTGCCAGCAGCCAAGAAGGAGATACGCAGTATTTT.

This clonotype was recorded at least ten times. The chain uses TRBV20-1 and TRBJ2-7, with 9 bases fitting TRBD2. CDR3 length equals 12 residues. Trimming cost V 5 bases and J 5 bases; bases outside gene matches: 4. The germline gives CDR1 DFQATT, CDR2 SNEGSKA (reference sequence). CDR3: CSALGLADEQYF. CDR3 nucleotides: TGCAGTGCTCTGGGACTAGCAGACGAGCAGTACTTC.

This clonotype was observed a handful of times. The chain couples TRBV6-6 to TRBJ1-1, with 10 bases matching TRBD1. Germline V gives CDR1 MNHNY, CDR2 SVGAGI (reference sequence). The CDR3 loop spans 13 amino acids. The V and J ends lost 5 bases and 9 bases, in that order; junction bases with no gene match: 6. The CDR3 here is CASSNGDRGQAFF. Here the CDR3 DNA reads TGTGCCAGCAGTAACGGGGACAGGGGTCAAGCTTTCTTT.

The gene calls are TRBV29-1 and TRBJ1-3; D may be TRBD1 (6 bases). The V gene lost 4 bases and the J gene lost 2 bases, with 15 bases spanning the gap. The CDR3 has 15 residues. Germline V lookup: CDR1 SQVTM, CDR2 ANQGSEA. In DNA form, the CDR3 reads TGCAGCGTTGGATTTATGGCAGGGGCTGGAAACACCATATATTTT. It translates to CSVGFMAGAGNTIYF.

The CDR3 nucleotides are TGTGCCAGCAGCTTAGAGGGCGGGGCGATTGAGCAGTTCTTC. It codes for CASSLEGGAIEQFF. The chain employs TRBV7-9 and TRBJ2-1; D may be TRBD2 (6 bases). Germline CDR1 and CDR2: SEHNR and FQNEAQ (reference sequence). Between the trimmed V and J ends, which lost 1 base and 9 bases, there was a span of 13 bases. This CDR3 spans 14 amino acids. Variable domain in full (rest from reference TRBV7-9 and TRBJ2-1): DTGVSQNPRHKITKRGQNVTFRCDPISEHNRLYWYRQTLGQGPEFLTYFQNEAQLEKSRLLSDRFSAERPKGSFSTLEIQRTEQGDSAMYLCASSLEGGAIEQFFGPGTRLTVL.

The chain uses TRBV9 and TRBJ1-1; 7 nucleotides line up with TRBD1. The CDR3 is 16 residues long. CDR1 SGDLS and CDR2 YYNGEE come from the germline V gene. J gave up 3 bases and V 4 bases, and 12 bases lay outside the gene matches. In DNA form, the CDR3 reads TGTGCCAGCAGCCCCGGGGGGAGCAGGGGGGACACTGAAGCTTTCTTT. It is translated as CASSPGGSRGDTEAFF.

This clonotype has at least ten counts. The genes are TRBV3-1 and TRBJ2-5, with D possibly TRBD2 on 5 matching bases. CDR3 length equals 13 residues. In germline, CDR1 is LGHDT, CDR2 YNNKEL (reference sequence). V dropped 8 bases and J dropped 3 bases, with 13 bases sitting between them. The CDR3 loop reads CASSPGLKETQYF. CDR3 in DNA: TGTGCCAGCTCACCAGGACTGAAAGAGACCCAGTACTTC.

This clonotype occurred many times. The V call is TRBV20-1, the J call TRBJ2-1; 9 nucleotides line up with TRBD2. Trimming removed 6 bases from V and 6 bases from J; junction bases left unmatched: 12. CDR1 is DFQATT, CDR2 SNEGSKA, per germline (reference sequence). The CDR3 sequence is 15 residues long. The CDR3 DNA reads as TGCAGTGCGGTCAGGCGGGAGGGACGGCGCAATGAGCAGTTCTTC. Amino acid sequence: CSAVRREGRRNEQFF.

This clonotype was observed a single time. The V gene is TRBV2, the J gene TRBJ2-6; 8 nucleotides match TRBD1. There are 15 residues in the CDR3. V trimming: 4 bases; J trimming: 4 bases; junction bases outside the gene matches: 3. CDR1 and CDR2 from the germline V gene are SNHLY and FYNNEI. CDR3 DNA: TGTGCCAGCAGTGCCAGGGGGCTCGGGGCCAACGTCCTGACTTTC. The encoded protein is CASSARGLGANVLTF.

This clonotype was detected ten times or more. The chain joins TRBV7-9 to TRBJ2-1; D is possibly TRBD2 (6 bases). V dropped 1 base and J dropped 9 bases, with 13 bases sitting between them. Germline loops: CDR1 SEHNR, CDR2 FQNEAQ (reference sequence). This CDR3 has 14 residues. Written as DNA, the CDR3 is TGTGCCAGCAGCTTAGTCGGGACTTGGGGTGAGCAGTTCTTC. Translation: CASSLVGTWGEQFF.